Listed here is a single T cell receptor (beta chain). This sample was taken from a study of CD8 T cells in Susac syndrome. RNA was extracted with the RNeasy kit, and a quantity of roughly 0.5 to 1 ug was reverse transcribed using random hexamers. By means of immunoSEQ multiplex PCR, TCR beta CDR3 spanning 54 Vbeta and 13 Jbeta underwent amplification. TCRdb processed the immunoSEQ multiplex PCR reads anew with MiXCR; each CDR3 protein has one entry. The sample shows 150,000 to 200,000 distinct CDR3 sequences, approximately 95% of them seen only once. Purification of the CD8+ and CD4+ T cells relied on negative isolation, and TEMRA cells underwent FACS enrichment. Sequenced sample: CD4+ T cells from PBMCs. The receptor comes from a human donor with multiple sclerosis.

The CDR3: CAISVDSFNTEAFF. DNA for the CDR3: TGTGCCATCAGTGTTGACAGTTTCAACACTGAAGCTTTCTTT. The chain joins TRBV10-3 to TRBJ1-1; D is perhaps TRBD1 (5 bases). Germline-derived CDR1 and CDR2 are ENHRY and SYGVKD. V gave up 4 bases and J gave up 2 bases, with 11 bases separating them. This CDR3 is 14 amino acids long.